These T cell receptor beta chains were read from a single sample in a study of T cells in Graves' hyperthyroidism and ophthalmopathy. TCRdb recomputed calls from the multiplex PCR reads with MiXCR, one row per CDR3 protein. The table lists hundreds of thousands of distinct CDR3 sequences, roughly 15% of them singletons. The sequencing input was blood. These receptors were collected from a woman aged 18 to 35 with Graves' ophthalmopathy. The CDR3 runs from the conserved cysteine through the conserved F or W. The order of the fields is J gene, D gene, clone size, V gene, CDR3 DNA, CDR3 protein. A D gene is named only where the DNA matches it firmly. Size is stated for part of the rows, as once, few or many counts, or as a class when the clone is expanded.

>TRBJ2-1|TRBD2|-|TRBV9
TGTGCCAGCAAACCGGGACTAGCGTATACTGAGCAGTTCTTC
CASKPGLAYTEQFF
>TRBJ2-7|-|-|TRBV29-1
TGCAGCGTCTCCTACCCCGGGACTGCCCGCTACGAGCAGTACTTC
CSVSYPGTARYEQYF
>TRBJ2-1|TRBD2|-|TRBV18
TGTGCCAGCTCACCCCCCGGCGGGAGAGAGCCCTACAATGAGCAGTTCTTC
CASSPPGGREPYNEQFF
>TRBJ2-7|TRBD2|-|TRBV12-5
TGTGCTAGTGGTCCGGCCTCGGGACTAGCGGGGGGCCTCTCCTACGAGCAGTACTTC
CASGPASGLAGGLSYEQYF
>TRBJ1-1|-|many|TRBV7-2
TGTGCCAGCAGCTTAGTGCTGCAGATGGAGGCTTTCTTT
CASSLVLQMEAFF
>TRBJ2-5|-|many|TRBV7-7
TGTGCTAGCAGTCGAACCAAGGCTCTCGAGACCCAGTACTTC
CASSRTKALETQYF
>TRBJ2-5|TRBD2|many|TRBV27
TGTGCCAGCAGTCCCCGGGGGGGCAGGGGCCTTTGGGAGACCCAGTACTTC
CASSPRGGRGLWETQYF
>TRBJ1-5|TRBD1|-|TRBV28
TGTGCCAGCATCGGGACTCTCGGGACAGGGGGAAGTCGGCAGCCCCAGCATTTT
CASIGTLGTGGSRQPQHF
>TRBJ2-5|-|many|TRBV20-1
TGCAGTGCTAGAGATCTCGGGAAAGGGCTGGAGACCCAGTACTTC
CSARDLGKGLETQYF
>TRBJ2-5|TRBD2|many|TRBV28
TGTGCCAGCAGTTCTCTAGCGGGGGGCCGCCAAGAGACCCAGTACTTC
CASSSLAGGRQETQYF
>TRBJ2-5|TRBD1|-|TRBV29-1
TGCAGCGTTGAAGATGGGTCGAGGACAGGGGGCCAAGAGACCCAGTACTTC
CSVEDGSRTGGQETQYF
>TRBJ2-5|-|many|TRBV5-1
TGCGCCAGCAGCTTCATGGGTGAAGAGACCCAGTACTTC
CASSFMGEETQYF
>TRBJ1-5|-|-|TRBV20-1
TGCAGTGCTAGGGGTCAGGGAGGGGGTCAGCCCCAGCATTTT
CSARGQGGGQPQHF
>TRBJ2-7|TRBD1|many|TRBV28
TGTGCCAGCAGTTCTCCAGCCCCCGGGACAGGGAATTCTGCCTACGAGCAGTACTTC
CASSSPAPGTGNSAYEQYF
>TRBJ1-1|-|-|TRBV7-8
TGTGCCAGCATAACCCAGCGGGCTGAAGCTTTCTTT
CASITQRAEAFF
>TRBJ2-1|TRBD2|many|TRBV9
TGTGCCAGCACGACGGGGGGGCGCAATGAGCAGTTCTTC
CASTTGGRNEQFF
>TRBJ2-7|-|many|TRBV7-8
TGTGCCAGCAGCGCCTCCACAGGTATCGACTTCGAGCAGTACTTC
CASSASTGIDFEQYF
>TRBJ2-5|TRBD1|-|TRBV2
TGTGCCAGCAGTGGGGACAGGGGGCTTGGAGAGACCCAGTACTTC
CASSGDRGLGETQYF
>TRBJ2-5|-|-|TRBV27
TGTGCCGGCAGCCAAATAGAAGAGACCCAGTACTTC
CAGSQIEETQYF
>TRBJ1-1|-|many|TRBV28
TGTGCCAGCAGTTTAACCGACAACACTGAAGCTTTCTTT
CASSLTDNTEAFF
>TRBJ1-1|-|many|TRBV20-1
TGCAGTGCTAGAGCTTATACGGGGGGCACTGAAGCTTTCTTT
CSARAYTGGTEAFF
>TRBJ1-5|-|many|TRBV5-6
TGTGCCAGCAGCCCAGGACCGCAGAGTGACCTCAATCAGCCCCAGCATTTT
CASSPGPQSDLNQPQHF
>TRBJ2-2|-|many|TRBV7-9
TGTGCCAGCAGCTTAGCGGTTGGGACAGCGGGCGGGACGGCGAACACCGGGGAGCTGTTTTTT
CASSLAVGTAGGTANTGELFF
>TRBJ2-1|TRBD2|many|TRBV11-3
TGTGCCAGCAGCTTTAGCGGGAGTACCTACAATGAGCAGTTCTTC
CASSFSGSTYNEQFF
>TRBJ2-1|TRBD2|many|TRBV12-3/TRBV12-4
TGTGCCAGCAGACACCTAGCGGGGGGGCCTTACAATGAGCAGTTCTTC
CASRHLAGGPYNEQFF
>TRBJ2-7|TRBD2|few|TRBV6-1
TGTGCCAGCAGCTTTACGTCTAGCGGGAGTCGCGAGCAGTACTTC
CASSFTSSGSREQYF
>TRBJ1-2|TRBD1|many|TRBV12-3/TRBV12-4
TGTGCCAGCAGTTTAGATTGGGGACAGGCCGCCGGCTATGGCTACACCTTC
CASSLDWGQAAGYGYTF
>TRBJ1-4|-|few|TRBV14
TGTGCCAGCAGCCGATTGGGACACCGTCTGTTTTTT
CASSRLGHRLFF
>TRBJ2-3|-|many|TRBV6-2/TRBV6-3
TGTGCCAGCAGTTACGGCGGAGCAGATACGCAGTATTTT
CASSYGGADTQYF
>TRBJ2-7|TRBD2|many|TRBV4-1
TGCGCCAGCAGCCAAAGAATGACTAGCGGGCATGAGCAGTACTTC
CASSQRMTSGHEQYF
>TRBJ2-3|-|many|TRBV28
TGTGCCAGCAGGCCAGGATCCGGGGTTTCCTACACAGATACGCAGTATTTT
CASRPGSGVSYTDTQYF
>TRBJ2-1|TRBD1|-|TRBV29-1
TGCAGCGCACGACAGGGCTCCTACAATGAGCAGTTCTTC
CSARQGSYNEQFF
>TRBJ1-5|TRBD1|many|TRBV28
TGTGCCAGCAGTTTCCCCGGGACAGGGGGAAGTCGGCAGCCCCAGCATTTT
CASSFPGTGGSRQPQHF
>TRBJ2-1|TRBD2|few|TRBV29-1
TGCAGCGTCTCCTACCCCGGGACTAGCGGGGACTACAATGAGCAGTTCTTC
CSVSYPGTSGDYNEQFF
>TRBJ2-7|-|many|TRBV20-1
TGCAGTGCTAGAGATAAGGCACCTATGACCTACGAGCAGTACTTC
CSARDKAPMTYEQYF
>TRBJ2-7|TRBD2|many|TRBV20-1
TGCAGTGCTAGAGCCCTAGCGGGAGGGGCCTACGAGCAGTACTTC
CSARALAGGAYEQYF
>TRBJ2-3|-|many|TRBV27
TGTGCCAGCAGTGGAGGGGGGAATACGCAGTATTTT
CASSGGGNTQYF
>TRBJ2-2|TRBD2|-|TRBV19
TGTGCCAGTAGTCCCTGGTTAGCGGGAGTCGTCGACACCGGGGAGCTGTTTTTT
CASSPWLAGVVDTGELFF
>TRBJ2-7|TRBD2|many|TRBV6-2/TRBV6-3
TGTGCCAGCAGTTACTCTAGCGGGGGCTACGAGCAGTACTTC
CASSYSSGGYEQYF
>TRBJ1-5|-|-|TRBV7-2
TGTGCCAGCAGCTTAATGGGCAATCAGCCCCAGCATTTT
CASSLMGNQPQHF
>TRBJ2-1|TRBD2|-|TRBV7-8
TGTGCCAGCAGCTCCACCCAGGGAGGGCTAGCGGGAGGGAACAATGAGCAGTTCTTC
CASSSTQGGLAGGNNEQFF
>TRBJ1-1|-|once|TRBV10-3
TGTGCCATCAGTGAGGTTGGGGGGGGAGAGACTGAAGCTTTCTTT
CAISEVGGGETEAFF
>TRBJ2-3|-|many|TRBV7-8
TGTGCCAGCAGCTTATCAGTCTTTCGGGACGCCAAGGGCACAGATACGCAGTATTTT
CASSLSVFRDAKGTDTQYF
>TRBJ2-1|TRBD1|many|TRBV27
TGTGCCAGCAGTATACTCCCGGGACAGGGGGCTTGGAATGAGCAGTTCTTC
CASSILPGQGAWNEQFF
>TRBJ2-1|-|many|TRBV4-3
TGCGCCAGCAGCCACCAAGGGGGGGCGGCCTACAATGAGCAGTTCTTC
CASSHQGGAAYNEQFF
>TRBJ2-7|TRBD2|many|TRBV27
TGTGCCAGCAGTCCGATCTTACTAGCGTCAACCTACGAGCAGTACTTC
CASSPILLASTYEQYF
>TRBJ1-1|-|many|TRBV30
TGTGCCTGGAGTGAGGGTCCCGGGATCAACACTGAAGCTTTCTTT
CAWSEGPGINTEAFF
>TRBJ2-5|TRBD2|-|TRBV4-2
TGTGCCAGCAGCCCAAGAGGCCCGACTAGCGGGCACCAAGAGACCCAGTACTTC
CASSPRGPTSGHQETQYF
>TRBJ1-1|TRBD1|many|TRBV20-1
TGCAGTGCTAGAGATAGGACAGGGCCGAACACTGAAGCTTTCTTT
CSARDRTGPNTEAFF
>TRBJ2-2|TRBD2|many|TRBV2
TGTGCCAGCAGCCTAGCGGGGGGGAACACCGGGGAGCTGTTTTTT
CASSLAGGNTGELFF
>TRBJ2-7|-|-|TRBV19
TGTGCCAGTAGTATAGGAGGGTTCGAGCAGTACTTC
CASSIGGFEQYF
>TRBJ2-7|-|many|TRBV7-8
TGTGCCAGCACCACTCCTCTTAGACTTTGGGAGCAGTACTTC
CASTTPLRLWEQYF
>TRBJ2-1|-|many|TRBV11-2
TGTGCCAGCAGCTTAAGCGCCTACAATGAGCAGTTCTTC
CASSLSAYNEQFF